This T cell receptor (beta chain) appears in the sequencing data of a study of cytomegalovirus exposure and HLA in healthy donors (TCRdb year 2017). At the level of the whole study: An earlier analysis of several hundred of the donors reported more than 250 Gb of sequence data and around 110 million unique TCR beta sequences from some 180 million T cells. An early release that covered some 630 HLA-typed donors contained 250 to 350 gigabases of sequencing data and tens of millions of unique TCR sequences. Of the 300 to 450 genotyped donors, about 80% fell in the genetic ancestry cluster associated with self-reported Caucasian donors. The aim of the study was to test whether cataloging public T cell receptors could identify signatures of past pathogen exposure. The T cell repertoires of 666 subjects were profiled by immunosequencing and related to cytomegalovirus serostatus. Besides the first cohort of approximately 670 subjects, a separate validation cohort made up of 120 different subjects was used. High-throughput TCR immunosequencing, statistical association of individual TCRs with disease status, and machine learning were combined to predict cytomegalovirus infection status. A later analysis re-analyzed previously published TCR beta repertoires from about 730 donors and added high-resolution HLA genotyping to study TCR occurrence patterns. In the later analysis, no new phenotypic data were used to find candidate immune exposures; instead, reliance was placed on TCR beta sequences and their occurrence across donors. An earlier analysis of approximately 640 of the donors applied high-throughput TCR beta sequencing to assess whether each TCR beta V gene segment acted as functional or pseudogenic. Donor age, sex, ethnicity and CMV serostatus were compiled together with the repertoire data. Genome-wide SNP genotypes for about three fifths of the 666 donors were used in a later genetic analysis, which treated that subset as a discovery cohort. All discovery cohort repertoires had been generated on a single sequencing platform. HLA typing covered class I and class II loci at four-digit resolution. Typing coverage differed by locus: A, B, C, DRB1 and DQB1 were typed in roughly 629-630 donors, DQA1 in 522, DPA1 in 600 to 610, and DPB1 in roughly 470. Several DR-DQ haplotypes were treated as single units for association and clustering because of strong linkage in the cohort. Among almost 400 genotyped donors of the cohort, an average of approximately 240,000 unique TCR beta nucleotide sequences were sequenced per donor, around 20% of them non-productive.

The full study reports these points: Linkage disequilibrium might explain the correlated functional status among segregating V segments, but an unknown experimental factor could not be excluded. A later analysis found that HLA-associated TCR beta chains were more clonally expanded and had lower generation probabilities than equally common non-associated chains. Most TCR sequences were observed very rarely across donors, whereas some public TCRs were present in many individuals. Cytomegalovirus status was reported to be diagnosed by the classifier with high specificity and sensitivity in both the original and validation cohorts. Some IMGT-functional V segments, including TRBV6-2 and TRBV6-3, could not be told apart with the 87-base-pair reads, so those segments were excluded. Three of the identified cytomegalovirus-associated TCR beta chains were confirmed in vitro to be specific for cytomegalovirus antigens. A further reported finding was that TCR beta sequences accurately predicted the HLA-A and HLA-B alleles for most subjects in the first cohort. Over 15 rarely observed V segments, including chromosome 9 orphons, were excluded from the earlier analysis of some 590 of the donors because counts were too low. Because HLA typing was unavailable for some donors at each locus, only the typed subset was used in association tests. The study gave a list of around 170 TCR beta chains associated with cytomegalovirus. Assigning TCR associations to individual alleles was difficult when HLA alleles, especially DR and DQ, strongly co-occurred. In this cohort, only TCR beta chains were sequenced, and detectable features were limited by the absence of alpha or paired-chain data. An earlier analysis of approximately 500 of the donors showed that most TCR beta V segments appeared in productive rearrangements either about 87% or about 30% of the time, which broadly matched IMGT annotations. In a later genetic analysis, a missense DCLRE1C variant was associated with V-gene and J-gene trimming of TCR beta chains, and the association was replicated in an independent cohort. Compared with the roughly 720-donor mean, donors in an Asian-associated ancestry cluster had fewer N-insertions in productive TCRs, according to a later genetic analysis. The authors suggested that the approach could potentially be extended to other disease states and immunological phenotypes. At a false discovery rate of 0.05, a later analysis linked under 20,000 TCR beta sequences to specific HLA alleles. In a later analysis, the rate of TCR association differed among HLA loci, with DRB1 alleles having the most associated TCRs and HLA-C alleles having the fewest. Several of the top co-occurrence clusters appeared to be linked to parvovirus B19, influenza, CMV and Epstein-Barr virus, according to a later analysis. CMV serostatus was the only immune exposure information available for the cohort. The presence/absence analyses assumed that sequencing depth was roughly uniform across donors, and that assumption may not be true. A cluster of highly shared sequence variants was judged likely to represent a technical artifact of the sequencing pipeline. According to a later analysis, most CMV-associated TCR beta chains appeared to be HLA-restricted, and the HLA associations seemed to be driven largely by CMV exposure.

This clone occurred a few times. Its antigen remains unidentified. Base qualities are not provided; no much larger clone lies one nucleotide away. The cohort comprised under 700 healthy bone marrow donors. Cohort members were all nominally healthy when sampled, although unrecorded immune exposures were likely present. The donor was CMV seropositive and was included in the group of 250 to 300 seropositive cohort members. Every donor gave a peripheral blood sample, and the peripheral blood mononuclear cells from that sample were used for TCR beta sequencing. Genomic DNA extraction from the blood cell samples was performed with the Qiagen DNeasy Blood Extraction Kit. Libraries came from the immunoSEQ multiplex PCR assay. A mixture of 60 forward primers for TCR Vbeta segments and 13 reverse primers for TCR Jbeta segments was used in the multiplex PCR. A multiplex PCR assay on genomic DNA amplified the CDR3 region of rearranged TCR beta genes. The Illumina HiSeq System was used to sequence the amplified TCR beta libraries as 87-base-pair reads. Concerning the study's data processing: In a later analysis, tens of millions of unique TCR beta chains were counted across the roughly 610 repertoires, and around 10 million of these chains were shared by at least two donors. Raw reads were error-corrected and collapsed into unique sequences with a nearest-neighbor algorithm that merged closely related sequences to remove PCR and sequencing errors. CDR3 sequences were aligned to IMGT reference sequences to assign V, D and J gene segments. For a sequence to be retained, at least a six-nucleotide match to both a V gene segment and a J gene segment was required. Rearrangements were called productive when the CDR3 lacked stop codons and stayed in frame with V and J; all others were non-productive. CDR3 was defined by IMGT convention, running from the second conserved V-encoded cysteine to the conserved J-encoded phenylalanine. Sequences without an unambiguous match to a single V gene segment were excluded from the earlier analysis of about 600 of the donors. An earlier analysis of a few hundred of the donors called V segments functional above 56.7% productive rearrangements and segregating when the between-donor standard deviation exceeded 5%. To diagnose cytomegalovirus status from the catalog of TCR beta chain sequences, a statistical classification framework was built. A later analysis assigned V and J genes by comparing TCR nucleotide sequences with IMGT/GENE-DB human TR gene sequences. Using the TCRdist pipeline, a later analysis assigned CDR3 sequences along with most-parsimonious VDJ recombination scenarios. In a later analysis, each TCR beta chain was defined by its CDR3 amino acid sequence together with its V-gene family, and reads lacking a unique V-gene family were excluded. As a way to deal with suspected cross-contamination and a sequencing artifact, a later analysis dropped under 600 nucleotide sequences that were highly shared and had low generation probability. In a later analysis, a clonal expansion index for each public chain was calculated from normalized within-repertoire ranks of inferred template counts. A later analysis computed generation probabilities with a VDJ recombination model fitted to out-of-frame rearrangements, and checked the results against IGoR. In a later analysis, TCR-TCR, TCR-HLA and TCR-CMV co-occurrence was scored with hypergeometric tests, and a repertoire-size bias correction was applied to TCR pairs. In a later analysis, false discovery rates were estimated by permuting HLA or CMV assignments 20 times. In a later analysis, co-occurring TCRs were grouped with DBSCAN, and TCRdist sequence similarity was added when clustering was performed within HLA-allele-positive subsets. For co-occurrence clustering, repertoires with fewer than 30,000 or more than 120,000 public chains were excluded, along with roughly 5 repertoires with anomalous nucleotide sharing. Not all clones reach the TCRdb copy of this immuneACCESS table, which keeps in-frame sequences only. Checked studies attribute under half of the gap to unresolved V genes and leave the rest unexplained. From that table come the V and J calls and clone size; the DNA was used to work out D and trimming. For this sample the table gives around 200,000 clones, of which around 80% were detected only once. 3.5% to 5% of the sample is taken by the ten largest.

CDR1 and CDR2, looked up from the germline V gene, are SNHLY and FYNNEI. Trimming leaves V shorter by 6 bases and J shorter by 5 bases, with the junction holding 7 bases beyond the gene matches. Taken from cysteine to phenylalanine, the CDR3 has 14 residues. The read is trimmed to its CDR3 DNA, 42 bases read in frame from base 1. The sample was PBMCs. The V and J segments used are TRBV2 and TRBJ1-1; 9 junctional bases match TRBD1. The TCR comes from a woman between 25 and 40 years old in good health and CMV-seropositive. CDR3 protein: CASRPQGARTEAFF. In nucleotide form, the sequence is TGTGCCAGCAGACCACAGGGGGCGAGGACTGAAGCTTTCTTT.